What follows describes a single T cell receptor (beta chain). Its antigen is still unknown. Indicated time point: week 23, last vaccination. The investigators gave 300 ug of mutant IDH1 20-mer peptide in each vaccine dose, together with topical imiquimod. There are 15 residues in the CDR3. V lost 0 bases and J lost 5, with 11 bases in between. Germline CDR1 LGHNT, CDR2 FRNRAP. This sample stems from a study of a mutant IDH1 vaccine in newly diagnosed glioma. Generated by immunoSEQ multiplex PCR, the TCRdb table keeps only in-frame clones and is missing some. The table lists tens of thousands of clones, about 79% of them singletons, with around 6.9% in the top ten.

This chain uses TRBV12-5 with TRBJ2-1; D may be TRBD1 (7 bases). This sample comprised PBMCs, obtained from a glioma patient whose treatment included an IDH1 peptide vaccine. This sequence originates from a middle-aged woman with glioma. Some clones in this sample may be carry-over from other donors' samples. The CDR3 nucleotides read TGTGCTAGTGGTTTGGTATCAGGGGGGCACAATGAGCAGTTCTTC. Its translation: CASGLVSGGHNEQFF.